This T cell receptor (beta chain) was found in a study of T cell responses to AZD1222 COVID-19 vaccine. Whole-study results and caveats: Distributed over spike, vaccine-associated CD4 TCRs predominated at 160-218 and 743-854.

A word on this clone: Its antigen is as yet unknown.

Libraries were prepared by immunoSEQ multiplex PCR; TCRdb keeps only in-frame clonotypes and omits some of them. The data hold 100,000 to 120,000 clones, with 85% to 90% observed a single time. Sequenced material: peripheral blood, taken 28 days after the second AZD1222 dose. The TCR comes from an adult who received the AZD1222 COVID-19 vaccine.

The CDR3 is CASRRTQSGTDTQYF. In nucleotides, the CDR3 is TGTGCCAGTAGGCGAACTCAATCAGGCACAGATACGCAGTATTTT. V gene TRBV19 combines with J gene TRBJ2-3; D is undetermined. This CDR3 is 15 amino acids long. The germline V gene has CDR1 LNHDA and CDR2 SQIVND (reference sequence). Trimming took off 6 bases at V and 1 base at J, with 14 bases between the two ends. The full variable domain, rest sourced from reference TRBV19 and TRBJ2-3, is DGGITQSPKYLFRKEGQNVTLSCEQNLNHDAMYWYRQDPGQGLRLIYYSQIVNDFQKGDIAEGYSVSREKKESFPLTVTSAQKNPTAFYLCASRRTQSGTDTQYFGPGTRLTVL.